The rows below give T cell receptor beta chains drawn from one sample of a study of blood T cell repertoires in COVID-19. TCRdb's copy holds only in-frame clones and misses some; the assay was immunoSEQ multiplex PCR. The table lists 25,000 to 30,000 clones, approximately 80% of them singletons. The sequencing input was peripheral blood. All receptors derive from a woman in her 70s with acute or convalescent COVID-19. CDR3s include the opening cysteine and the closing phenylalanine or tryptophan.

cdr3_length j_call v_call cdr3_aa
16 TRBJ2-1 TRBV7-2 CASSLAGQGAYNEQFF
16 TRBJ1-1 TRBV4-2 CASSQVVTAGNTEAFF
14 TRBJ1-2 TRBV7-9 CASSAGSVSYGYTF
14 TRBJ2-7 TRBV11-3 CASSLALKRDEQYF
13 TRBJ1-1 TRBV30 CAWSVQGNTEAFF
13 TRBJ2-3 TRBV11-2 CASSRTLAHTQYF
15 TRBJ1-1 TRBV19 CASSIGVTAYTEAFF
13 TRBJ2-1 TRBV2 CARQGTSYNEQFF
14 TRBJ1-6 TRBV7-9 CASSLAPEGMLLHF
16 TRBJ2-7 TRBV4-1 CASSLREAFITYEQYF